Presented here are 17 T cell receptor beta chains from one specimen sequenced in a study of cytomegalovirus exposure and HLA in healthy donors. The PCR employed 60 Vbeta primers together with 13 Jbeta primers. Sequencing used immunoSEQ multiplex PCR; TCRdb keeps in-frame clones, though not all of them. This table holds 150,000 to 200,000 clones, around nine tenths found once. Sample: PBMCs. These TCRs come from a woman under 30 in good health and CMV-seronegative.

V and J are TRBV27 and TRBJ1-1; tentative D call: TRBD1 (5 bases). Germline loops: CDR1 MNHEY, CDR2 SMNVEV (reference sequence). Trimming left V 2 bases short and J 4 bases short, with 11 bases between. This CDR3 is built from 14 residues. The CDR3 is CASSLQGLATEAFF. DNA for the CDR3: TGTGCCAGCAGTTTACAGGGATTGGCCACTGAAGCTTTCTTT.

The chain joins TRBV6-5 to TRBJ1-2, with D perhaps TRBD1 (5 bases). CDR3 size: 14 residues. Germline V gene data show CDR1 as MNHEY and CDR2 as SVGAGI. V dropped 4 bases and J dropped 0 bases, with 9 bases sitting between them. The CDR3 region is CASSSGLTNYGYTF. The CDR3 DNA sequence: TGTGCCAGCAGTTCGGGACTCACTAACTATGGCTACACCTTC.

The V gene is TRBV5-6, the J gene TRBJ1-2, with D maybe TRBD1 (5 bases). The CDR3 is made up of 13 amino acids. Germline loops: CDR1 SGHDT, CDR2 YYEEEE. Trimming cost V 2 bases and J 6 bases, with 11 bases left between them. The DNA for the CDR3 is TGTGCCAGCAGCTTAGGCAGGGAAGATGGCTACACCTTC. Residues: CASSLGREDGYTF.

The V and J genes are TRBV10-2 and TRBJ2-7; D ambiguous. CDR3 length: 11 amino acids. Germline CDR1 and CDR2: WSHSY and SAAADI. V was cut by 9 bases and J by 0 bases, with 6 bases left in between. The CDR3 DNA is TGCGCCAGTACTTCCTCCTACGAGCAGTACTTC. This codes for CASTSSYEQYF.

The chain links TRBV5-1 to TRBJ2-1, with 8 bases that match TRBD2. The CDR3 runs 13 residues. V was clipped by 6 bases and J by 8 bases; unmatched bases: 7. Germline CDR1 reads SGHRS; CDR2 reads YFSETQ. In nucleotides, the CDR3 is TGCGCCAGCACCCGGGGGGGGAAATATGAGCAGTTCTTC. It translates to CASTRGGKYEQFF.

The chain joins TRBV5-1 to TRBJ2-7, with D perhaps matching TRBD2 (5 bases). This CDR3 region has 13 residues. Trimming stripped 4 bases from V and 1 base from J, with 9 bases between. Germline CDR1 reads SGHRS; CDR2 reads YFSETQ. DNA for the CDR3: TGCGCCAGCAGCCACGGCGGGTCCTACGAGCAGTACTTC. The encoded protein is CASSHGGSYEQYF.

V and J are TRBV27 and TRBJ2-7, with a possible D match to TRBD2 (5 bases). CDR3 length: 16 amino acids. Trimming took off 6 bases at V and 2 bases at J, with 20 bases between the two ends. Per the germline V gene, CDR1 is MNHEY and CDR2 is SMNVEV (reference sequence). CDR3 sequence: CASRTPAGNAAYEQYF. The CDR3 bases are TGTGCCAGCAGAACCCCTGCGGGCAATGCCGCCTACGAGCAGTACTTC.

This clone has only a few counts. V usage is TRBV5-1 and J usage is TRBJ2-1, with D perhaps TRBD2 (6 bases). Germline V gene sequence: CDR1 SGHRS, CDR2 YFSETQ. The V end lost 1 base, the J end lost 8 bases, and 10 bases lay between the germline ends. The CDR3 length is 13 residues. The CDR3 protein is CASSLQSGDEQFF. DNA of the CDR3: TGCGCCAGCAGCTTGCAGTCGGGAGATGAGCAGTTCTTC. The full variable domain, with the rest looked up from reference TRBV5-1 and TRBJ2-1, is KAGVTQTPRYLIKTRGQQVTLSCSPISGHRSVSWYQQTPGQGLQFLFEYFSETQRNKGNFPGRFSGRQFSNSRSEMNVSTLELGDSALYLCASSLQSGDEQFFGPGTRLTVL.

The CDR3 protein is CASSLRQNYGGNTIYF. For the CDR3, the DNA is TGTGCCAGCAGCTTGCGCCAGAATTACGGGGGAAACACCATATATTTT. The chain uses TRBV7-9 and TRBJ1-3; D is unclear. The V gene lost 3 bases and the J gene lost 4 bases, with 16 bases spanning the gap. Per the germline V gene, CDR1 is SEHNR and CDR2 is FQNEAQ (reference sequence). CDR3 length equals 16 residues.

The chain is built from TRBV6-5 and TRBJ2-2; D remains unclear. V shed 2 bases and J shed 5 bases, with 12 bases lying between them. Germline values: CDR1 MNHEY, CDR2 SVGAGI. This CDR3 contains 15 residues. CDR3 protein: CASSYTIVTTGELFF. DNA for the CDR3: TGTGCCAGCAGTTACACAATTGTGACAACCGGGGAGCTGTTTTTT.

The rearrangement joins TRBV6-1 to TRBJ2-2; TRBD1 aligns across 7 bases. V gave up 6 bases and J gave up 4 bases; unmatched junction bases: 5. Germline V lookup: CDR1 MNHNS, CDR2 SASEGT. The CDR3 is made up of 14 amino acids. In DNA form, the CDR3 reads TGTGCCAGCAGGCTTGACAGGGTCACCGGGGAGCTGTTTTTT. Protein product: CASRLDRVTGELFF.

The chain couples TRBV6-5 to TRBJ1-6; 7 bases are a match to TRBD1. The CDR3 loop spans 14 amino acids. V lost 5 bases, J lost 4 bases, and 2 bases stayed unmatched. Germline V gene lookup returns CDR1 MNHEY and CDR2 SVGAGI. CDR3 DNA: TGTGCCAGCAGTGCACAGGGGTATAATTCACCCCTCCACTTT. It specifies CASSAQGYNSPLHF.

Here the CDR3 DNA reads TGTGCCAGCACCACCCGGCTAGCGGGGGGCCGGGATACGCAGTATTTT. This encodes CASTTRLAGGRDTQYF. The chain recombines TRBV21-1 with TRBJ2-3; the D call in the table, TRBD2, was not verified against the DNA. TRBV21-1 is tagged as a pseudogene. This CDR3 comprises 16 residues.

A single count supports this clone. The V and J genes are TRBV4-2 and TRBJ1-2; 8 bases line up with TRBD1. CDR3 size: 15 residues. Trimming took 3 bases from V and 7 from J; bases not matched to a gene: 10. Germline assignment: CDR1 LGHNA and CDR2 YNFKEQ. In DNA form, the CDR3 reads TGTGCCAGCAGCCACCAGGACAGGGCCGGTGGTGGCTACACCTTC. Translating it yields CASSHQDRAGGGYTF.

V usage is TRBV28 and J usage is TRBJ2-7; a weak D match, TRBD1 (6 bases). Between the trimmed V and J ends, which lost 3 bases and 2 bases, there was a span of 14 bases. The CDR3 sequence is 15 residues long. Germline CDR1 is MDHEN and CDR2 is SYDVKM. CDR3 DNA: TGTGCCAGCAGTTTCGGGGACACCTCGACCTACGAGCAGTACTTC. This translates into CASSFGDTSTYEQYF.

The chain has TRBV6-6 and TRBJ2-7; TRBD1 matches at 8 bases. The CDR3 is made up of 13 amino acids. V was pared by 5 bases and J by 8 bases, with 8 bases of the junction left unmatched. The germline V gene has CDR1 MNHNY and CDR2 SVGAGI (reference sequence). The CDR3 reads CASSQPTGVQQYF. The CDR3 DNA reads TGTGCCAGCAGTCAACCGACAGGGGTACAGCAGTACTTC.

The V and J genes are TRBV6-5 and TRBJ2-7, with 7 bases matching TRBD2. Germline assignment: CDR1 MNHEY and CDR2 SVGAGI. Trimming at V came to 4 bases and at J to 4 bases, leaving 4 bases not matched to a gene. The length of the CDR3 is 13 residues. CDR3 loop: CASSWASGYEQYF. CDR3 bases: TGTGCCAGCAGTTGGGCTAGCGGTTACGAGCAGTACTTC.